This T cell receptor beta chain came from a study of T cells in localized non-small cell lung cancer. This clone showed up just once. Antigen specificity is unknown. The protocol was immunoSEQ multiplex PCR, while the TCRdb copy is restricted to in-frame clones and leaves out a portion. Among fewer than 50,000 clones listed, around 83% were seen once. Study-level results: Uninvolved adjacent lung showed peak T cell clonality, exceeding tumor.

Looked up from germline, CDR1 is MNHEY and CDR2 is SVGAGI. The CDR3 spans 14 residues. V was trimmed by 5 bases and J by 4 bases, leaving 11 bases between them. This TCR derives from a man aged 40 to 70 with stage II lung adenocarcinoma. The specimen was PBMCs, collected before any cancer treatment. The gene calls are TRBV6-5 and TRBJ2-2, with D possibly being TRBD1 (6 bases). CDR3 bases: TGTGCCAGCAGTCCCAGGGGAGTCACCGGGGAGCTGTTTTTT. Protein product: CASSPRGVTGELFF.